This note documents a single TCR beta chain sequence. Its antigen remains unknown. This record belongs to a study of neoadjuvant nivolumab and ipilimumab in lung cancer. Study-level findings and limits: Blood richness before therapy tracked richness in tumors resected after neoadjuvant therapy. Only two of four nivolumab-treated tumors gained richness and clonality by surgery. TCR clonality did not significantly correlate with pathologic tumor regression.

Sequenced by immunoSEQ multiplex PCR; TCRdb stores in-frame clones only, minus some. The data hold some 18,000 clones, with more than 75% observed a single time. This clonotype originated in an adult with non-small cell lung cancer. Sample: tumor tissue, taken after neoadjuvant nivolumab, alone or with ipilimumab, at or shortly before surgery.

The CDR3 reads CASSVGTSSYNEQFF. The CDR3 region has the DNA TGTGCCAGCAGCGTCGGGACTAGCTCCTACAATGAGCAGTTCTTC. The rearrangement links TRBV9 to TRBJ2-1, with TRBD2 identical over 8 bases. The ends lost 2 bases at V and 0 bases at J; junction bases unmatched: 1. The CDR3 contains 15 residues. Per germline, CDR1 SGDLS and CDR2 YYNGEE.